This passage covers 12 T cell receptor beta chains from one sample sequenced in a study of shared clonotypes between healthy human individuals. It was CD45RO-negative cells, positively selected for CCR7, that made up naive CD8 cells, with terminally differentiated effector memory CD45RA+ cells excluded. Profiled with immunoSEQ multiplex PCR; TCRdb holds only in-frame clones, not every one. The data show approximately 600,000 clones, approximately 96% seen once. The sequencing sample was made of naive CD8+ T cells sorted from blood. The receptors stem from a woman in her 30s in good health.

The rearrangement links TRBV5-1 to TRBJ2-7, with 12 bases identical to TRBD2. This CDR3 has 14 residues. Trimming took 5 bases from V and 6 from J; bases not matched to a gene: 6. Germline CDR1 is SGHRS and CDR2 is YFSETQ. The CDR3 DNA sequence: TGCGCCAGCAGGACTAGCGGGAGAATCGGCGAGCAGTACTTC. This gives the protein CASRTSGRIGEQYF. Full variable domain (rest looked up from reference TRBV5-1 and TRBJ2-7): KAGVTQTPRYLIKTRGQQVTLSCSPISGHRSVSWYQQTPGQGLQFLFEYFSETQRNKGNFPGRFSGRQFSNSRSEMNVSTLELGDSALYLCASRTSGRIGEQYFGPGTRLTVT.

The V call is TRBV28, the J call TRBJ1-1; D is possibly TRBD1 (6 bases). The germline V gene has CDR1 MDHEN and CDR2 SYDVKM. The length of the CDR3 is 14 residues. V was cut by 6 bases and J by 1 base, with 12 bases left in between. DNA for the CDR3: TGTGCCAGCAGACTGGGGGGGGCGAACACTGAAGCTTTCTTT. This encodes CASRLGGANTEAFF.

The V gene is TRBV11-2, the J gene TRBJ2-5, with 12 bases fitting TRBD2. The closer fit of TRBJ2-7 to the DNA end suggests the J call may be wrong. The CDR3 length is 17 residues. In germline, CDR1 is SGHAT, CDR2 FQNNGV. CDR3 nucleotide sequence: TGTGCCAGCAGCTCCTGGCCCCCGACTAGCGGGAGCTACGAGCAGTACTTC. Encoded protein: CASSSWPPTSGSYEQYF.

The chain joins TRBV27 to TRBJ1-1, with TRBD1 matching over 7 bases. Germline CDR1 reads MNHEY; CDR2 reads SMNVEV (reference sequence). The CDR3 sequence is 14 residues long. CDR3 coding DNA: TGTGTCTCCCGTGCGGGACAGCGGATCACTGAAGCTTTCTTT. Translating it yields CVSRAGQRITEAFF.

This rearrangement joins TRBV27 to TRBJ2-7, with D possibly being TRBD2 (5 bases). Trimming left V 6 bases short and J 3 bases short, with 18 bases between. The CDR3 length is 15 residues. Germline-derived CDR1 and CDR2 are MNHEY and SMNVEV (reference sequence). The CDR3 DNA follows: TGTGCCAGCAGCTTGAAGGTGGGGAGTGGCTACGAGCAGTACTTC. Its translation: CASSLKVGSGYEQYF.

The V call is TRBV7-8, the J call TRBJ2-1; D is undetermined. The germline V gene encodes CDR1 SGHVS and CDR2 FQNEAQ. Trimming left V 2 bases short and J 6 bases short, with 20 bases between. The length of the CDR3 is 17 residues. The CDR3 is CASSLFSSWGRFNEQFF. In DNA, the CDR3 is TGTGCCAGCAGCTTATTCAGTTCCTGGGGTCGGTTCAATGAGCAGTTCTTC.

The CDR3 nucleotides read TGTGCCACTTCGGACAGGGACAGCTCCTACGAGCAGTACTTC. Translation gives CATSDRDSSYEQYF. The chain employs TRBV5-4 and TRBJ2-7; TRBD1 aligns across 8 bases. The J segment lost 0 bases and the V segment lost 9 bases, leaving 8 bases of the junction unmatched. The CDR3 spans 14 residues. Germline CDR1 reads SGHNT; CDR2 reads YYREEE (reference sequence).

The V and J genes are TRBV5-1 and TRBJ2-7, with 12 bases aligning to TRBD2. J was trimmed by 0 bases and V by 1 base; bases with no gene match: 5. The CDR3 loop spans 17 amino acids. Germline V gene lookup returns CDR1 SGHRS and CDR2 YFSETQ. Here the CDR3 DNA reads TGCGCCAGCAGCTTGAGGCTAGCGGGGGGGAGCTCCTACGAGCAGTACTTC. As protein: CASSLRLAGGSSYEQYF. Filled out from reference TRBV5-1 and TRBJ2-7, the complete variable domain reads KAGVTQTPRYLIKTRGQQVTLSCSPISGHRSVSWYQQTPGQGLQFLFEYFSETQRNKGNFPGRFSGRQFSNSRSEMNVSTLELGDSALYLCASSLRLAGGSSYEQYFGPGTRLTVT.

The chain has TRBV29-1 and TRBJ1-2; D not certain. CDR1 and CDR2 from the germline V gene are SQVTM and ANQGSEA. The CDR3 consists of 11 residues. The V gene lost 3 bases and the J gene lost 7 bases, with 9 bases spanning the gap. The CDR3 nucleotides read TGCAGCGTTGATGGGGTACGTGGCTACACCTTC. Protein sequence: CSVDGVRGYTF.

The CDR3 sequence: CASSSAGGFPGELFF. CDR3 bases: TGTGCCAGCAGTTCTGCAGGGGGCTTCCCCGGGGAGCTGTTTTTT. The chain carries TRBV27 and TRBJ2-2, with 8 bases fitting TRBD1. V lost 4 bases and J lost 6; bases outside the gene matches: 7. Germline values: CDR1 MNHEY, CDR2 SMNVEV (reference sequence). This CDR3 spans 15 amino acids.

The chain is built from TRBV4-1 and TRBJ2-3; 9 bases are a match to TRBD2. J gave up 4 bases and V 1 base, and 12 bases lay outside the gene matches. The CDR3 length is 18 residues. From germline, CDR1 is MGHRA and CDR2 YSYEKL. CDR3 sequence: CASSQVKGTSYESDTQYF. CDR3 nucleotide sequence: TGCGCCAGCAGCCAAGTTAAGGGGACTAGCTATGAATCAGATACGCAGTATTTT.

V and J are TRBV28 and TRBJ2-7; TRBD2 agrees at 11 bases. Germline values: CDR1 MDHEN, CDR2 SYDVKM. V shed 5 bases and J 3 bases; nucleotides not matched to a gene: 0. The CDR3 is 13 residues long. CDR3 amino acids: CASSTSGSYEQYF. As DNA, the CDR3 is TGTGCCAGCAGTACTAGCGGGAGCTACGAGCAGTACTTC.